This T cell receptor (beta chain) was profiled in a study of CD8 T cells in Susac syndrome. Sequencing of TCR beta was performed on blood CD8+ T cells and on blood CD4+ T cells. TEMRA cells were enriched by FACS, while CD8+ and CD4+ T cells were obtained through a negative isolation that was performed magnetically. This clonotype has more than one count but fewer than ten. cDNA came from approximately 0.5 to 1 ug RNA primed by random hexamers. The CDR3 of TCR beta was amplified by immunoSEQ multiplex PCR across 54 Vbeta and 13 Jbeta. TCRdb passed the immunoSEQ multiplex PCR reads through MiXCR, listing each CDR3 protein once. This table holds some 95,000 distinct CDR3 sequences, roughly 91% found once. The CDR3 contains 15 residues. CDR1 SNHLY and CDR2 FYNNEI come from the germline V gene. The V end lost 4 bases, the J end lost 2 bases, and 11 bases lay between the germline ends.

The J gene is TRBJ2-2, the V gene TRBV2, with a weak D call TRBD1 (5 bases). The receptor was isolated from a human donor in good health. Sequenced sample: CD8+ T cells from PBMCs. The CDR3 nucleotides are TGTGCCAGCAGTGGTCGGACATCTAACACCGGGGAGCTGTTTTTT. It encodes CASSGRTSNTGELFF. Together with reference TRBV2 and TRBJ2-2, the CDR3 gives the full variable domain: EPEVTQTPSHQVTQMGQEVILRCVPISNHLYFYWYRQILGQKVEFLVSFYNNEISEKSEIFDDQFSVERPDGSNFTLKIRSTKLEDSAMYFCASSGRTSNTGELFFGEGSRLTVL.